This TCR beta chain was sequenced for a study of early T cells in non-severe SARS-CoV-2 infection. Study information: Unpaired chains resulted from sequencing bulk RNA of unsorted whole blood.

Germline assignment: CDR1 SGHTA and CDR2 FQGNSA. V shed 5 bases and J shed 2 bases, with 8 bases lying between them. The CDR3 consists of 13 residues. Study-level findings and limits: Matching results from VDJdb favored anti-spike CD8 responses, leaving private and CD4 specificities undetected.

The TCR library protocol attached unique molecular identifiers to the individual cDNA molecules. TCRdb fed the 5' RACE reads into MiXCR, producing one record per CDR3 protein. The table lists about 52,000 distinct CDR3 sequences, 6.2% of them singletons. Details on this clonotype: The antigen is unknown.

The TCR comes from an adult who was a healthcare worker with PCR-confirmed SARS-CoV-2 infection or an uninfected control (not recorded which). The chain carries TRBV7-2 and TRBJ2-3; no definite D call. The specimen sequenced was whole blood. CDR3 coding DNA: TGTGCCAGCAGCAAGAGTAACACAGATACGCAGTATTTT. This codes for CASSKSNTDTQYF. Variable domain in full (rest from reference TRBV7-2 and TRBJ2-3): GAGVSQSPSNKVTEKGKDVELRCDPISGHTALYWYRQSLGQGLEFLIYFQGNSAPDKSGLPSDRFSAERTGGSVSTLTIQRTQQEDSAVYLCASSKSNTDTQYFGPGTRLTVL.